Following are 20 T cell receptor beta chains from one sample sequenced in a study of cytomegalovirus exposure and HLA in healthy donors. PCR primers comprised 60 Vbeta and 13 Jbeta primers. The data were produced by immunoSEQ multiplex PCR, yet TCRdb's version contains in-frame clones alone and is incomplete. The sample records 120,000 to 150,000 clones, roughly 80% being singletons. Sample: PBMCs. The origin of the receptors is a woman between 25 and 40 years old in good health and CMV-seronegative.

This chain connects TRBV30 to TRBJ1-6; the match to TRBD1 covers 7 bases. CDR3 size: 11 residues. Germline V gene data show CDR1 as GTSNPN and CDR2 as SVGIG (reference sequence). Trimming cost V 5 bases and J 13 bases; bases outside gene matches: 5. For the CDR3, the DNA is TGTGCCTGGGACGGACAGGAGCCCCTCCACTTT. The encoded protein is CAWDGQEPLHF.

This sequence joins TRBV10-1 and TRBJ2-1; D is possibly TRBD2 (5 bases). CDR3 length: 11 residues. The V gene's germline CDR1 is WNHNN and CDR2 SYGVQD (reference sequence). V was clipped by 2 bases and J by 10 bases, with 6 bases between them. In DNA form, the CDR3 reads TGCGCCAGCAGTGAGGGCGGGGAGCAGTTCTTC. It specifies CASSEGGEQFF.

The CDR3 protein is CASSRGAGPEQYF. CDR3 bases: TGTGCCAGCAGCAGGGGCGCGGGACCCGAGCAGTACTTC. The V gene is TRBV7-2, the J gene TRBJ2-7; weak D call: TRBD2 (6 bases). With 5 bases removed from V and 6 bases from J, the gap between germline ends came to 14 bases. The germline V gene has CDR1 SGHTA and CDR2 FQGNSA. This CDR3 contains 13 residues.

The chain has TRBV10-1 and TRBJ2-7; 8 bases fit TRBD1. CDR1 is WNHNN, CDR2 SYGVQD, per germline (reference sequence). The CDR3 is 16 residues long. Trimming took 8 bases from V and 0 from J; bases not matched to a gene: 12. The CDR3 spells CASAVGRQGTSYEQYF. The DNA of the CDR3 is TGCGCCAGCGCAGTGGGGAGACAGGGGACCTCCTACGAGCAGTACTTC.

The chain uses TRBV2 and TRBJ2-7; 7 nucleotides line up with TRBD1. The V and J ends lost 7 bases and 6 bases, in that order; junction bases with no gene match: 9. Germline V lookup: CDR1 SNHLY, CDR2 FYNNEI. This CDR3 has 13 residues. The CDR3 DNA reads TGTGCCAGCACTGGCTTAACAGGGGTCGAGCAGTACTTC. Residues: CASTGLTGVEQYF.

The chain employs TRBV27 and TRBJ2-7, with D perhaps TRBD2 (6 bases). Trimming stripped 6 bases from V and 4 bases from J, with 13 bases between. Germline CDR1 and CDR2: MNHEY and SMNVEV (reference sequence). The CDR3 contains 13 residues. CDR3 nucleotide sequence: TGTGCCAGCAGCCTCGGCGGGAAGTACGAGCAGTACTTC. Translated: CASSLGGKYEQYF.

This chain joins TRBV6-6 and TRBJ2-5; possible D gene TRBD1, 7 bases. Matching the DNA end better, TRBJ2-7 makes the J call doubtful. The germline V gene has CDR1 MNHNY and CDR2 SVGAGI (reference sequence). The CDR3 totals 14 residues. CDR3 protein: CASSYGGTDYEQYF. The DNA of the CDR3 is TGTGCCAGCAGTTACGGAGGGACAGACTACGAGCAGTACTTC.

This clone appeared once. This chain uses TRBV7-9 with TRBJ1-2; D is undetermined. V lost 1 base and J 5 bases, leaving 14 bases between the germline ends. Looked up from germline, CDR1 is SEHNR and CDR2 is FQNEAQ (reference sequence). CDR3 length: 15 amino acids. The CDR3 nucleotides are TGTGCCAGCAGCTTAGAAGCCGCTCCTCCTTATGGCTACACCTTC. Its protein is CASSLEAAPPYGYTF.

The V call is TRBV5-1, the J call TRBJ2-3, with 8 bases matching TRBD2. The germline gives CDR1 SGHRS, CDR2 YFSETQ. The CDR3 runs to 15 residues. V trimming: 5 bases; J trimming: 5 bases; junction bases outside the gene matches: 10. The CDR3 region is CASRPQREWVDTQYF. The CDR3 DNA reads TGCGCCAGCAGACCCCAGCGGGAGTGGGTAGATACGCAGTATTTT.

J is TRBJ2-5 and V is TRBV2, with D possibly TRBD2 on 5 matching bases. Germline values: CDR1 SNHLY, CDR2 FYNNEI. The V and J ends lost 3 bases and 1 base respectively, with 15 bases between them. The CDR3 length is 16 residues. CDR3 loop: CASSDGSAYSQETQYF. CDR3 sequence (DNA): TGTGCCAGCAGTGATGGTAGCGCATACTCCCAAGAGACCCAGTACTTC.

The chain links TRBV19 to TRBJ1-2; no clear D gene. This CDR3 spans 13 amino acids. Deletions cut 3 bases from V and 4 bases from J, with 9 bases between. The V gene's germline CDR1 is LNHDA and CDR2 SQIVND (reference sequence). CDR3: CASSMGRFYGYTF. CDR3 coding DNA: TGTGCCAGTAGTATGGGGAGGTTCTATGGCTACACCTTC.

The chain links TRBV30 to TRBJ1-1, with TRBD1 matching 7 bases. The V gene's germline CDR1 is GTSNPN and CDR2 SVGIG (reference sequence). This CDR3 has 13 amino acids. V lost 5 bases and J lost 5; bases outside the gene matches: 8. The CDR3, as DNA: TGTGCCTGGTTAAACAGGGGTGGTACTGAAGCTTTCTTT. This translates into CAWLNRGGTEAFF.

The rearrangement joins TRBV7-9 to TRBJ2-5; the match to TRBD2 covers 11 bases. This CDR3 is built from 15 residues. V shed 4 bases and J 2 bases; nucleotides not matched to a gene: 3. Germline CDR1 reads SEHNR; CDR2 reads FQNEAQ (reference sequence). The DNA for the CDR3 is TGTGCCAGCAGCTCGGGACTAGCGGAACAAGAGACCCAGTACTTC. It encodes CASSSGLAEQETQYF.

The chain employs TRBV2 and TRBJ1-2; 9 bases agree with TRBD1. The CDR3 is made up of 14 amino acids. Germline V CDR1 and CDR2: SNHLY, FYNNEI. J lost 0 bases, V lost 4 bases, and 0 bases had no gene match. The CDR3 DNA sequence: TGTGCCAGCAGTGGGGACAGGGCTAACTATGGCTACACCTTC. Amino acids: CASSGDRANYGYTF.

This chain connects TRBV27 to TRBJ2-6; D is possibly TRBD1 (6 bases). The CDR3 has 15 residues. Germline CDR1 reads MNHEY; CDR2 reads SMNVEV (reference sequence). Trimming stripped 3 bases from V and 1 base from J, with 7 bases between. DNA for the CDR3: TGTGCCAGCAGTTTTACAGGGTCTGGGGCCAACGTCCTGACTTTC. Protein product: CASSFTGSGANVLTF.

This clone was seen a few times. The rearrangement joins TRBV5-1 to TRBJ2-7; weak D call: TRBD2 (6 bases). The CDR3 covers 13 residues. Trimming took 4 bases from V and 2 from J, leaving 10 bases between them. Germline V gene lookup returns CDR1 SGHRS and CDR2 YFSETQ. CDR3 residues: CASSLGLTYEQYF. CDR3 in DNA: TGCGCCAGCAGCCTGGGACTGACCTACGAGCAGTACTTC.

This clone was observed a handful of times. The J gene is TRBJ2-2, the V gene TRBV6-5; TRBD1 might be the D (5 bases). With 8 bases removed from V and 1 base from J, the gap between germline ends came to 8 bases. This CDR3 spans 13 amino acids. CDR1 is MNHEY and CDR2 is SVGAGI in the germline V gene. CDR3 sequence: CASGQRNTGELFF. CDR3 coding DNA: TGTGCCAGCGGACAACGGAACACCGGGGAGCTGTTTTTT.

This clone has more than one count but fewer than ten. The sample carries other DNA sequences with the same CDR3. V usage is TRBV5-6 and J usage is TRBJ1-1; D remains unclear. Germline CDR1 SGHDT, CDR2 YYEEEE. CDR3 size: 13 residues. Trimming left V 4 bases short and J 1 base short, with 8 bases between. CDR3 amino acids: CASSLPGNTEAFF. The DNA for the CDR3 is TGTGCCAGCAGCCTCCCCGGGAACACTGAAGCTTTCTTT.

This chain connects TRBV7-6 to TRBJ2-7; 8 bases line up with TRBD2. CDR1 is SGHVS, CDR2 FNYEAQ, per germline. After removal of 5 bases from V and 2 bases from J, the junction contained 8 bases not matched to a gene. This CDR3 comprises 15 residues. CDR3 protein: CASSPAGGGAYEQYF. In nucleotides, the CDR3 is TGTGCCAGCAGCCCCGCGGGGGGCGGTGCCTACGAGCAGTACTTC. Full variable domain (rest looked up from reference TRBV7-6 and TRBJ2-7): GAGVSQSPRYKVTKRGQDVALRCDPISGHVSLYWYRQALGQGPEFLTYFNYEAQQDKSGLPNDRFSAERPEGSISTLTIQRTEQRDSAMYRCASSPAGGGAYEQYFGPGTRLTVT.

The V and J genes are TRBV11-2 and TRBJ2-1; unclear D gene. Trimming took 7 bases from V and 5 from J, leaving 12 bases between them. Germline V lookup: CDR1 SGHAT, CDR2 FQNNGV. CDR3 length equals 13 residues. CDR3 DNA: TGTGCCAGCACCCCATACCCGGACAATGAGCAGTTCTTC. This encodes CASTPYPDNEQFF.